The clone carrying this T cell receptor (beta chain) was seen a few times. The antigen is undetermined. This sample was included in a study of post-analysis software for immune sequencing data. Study-wide results and limits: Patients showed TRBV5-6, TRBV5-1 and TRBV20-1 among a few TRBV segments more frequent than in controls.

Unique molecular identifiers were present in the TCR beta cDNA libraries. TCRdb processed the PCR reads anew with MiXCR; each CDR3 protein has one entry. The table includes roughly 620,000 distinct CDR3 sequences, about 44% detected once. Per germline, CDR1 LGHDT and CDR2 YNNKEL (reference sequence). The CDR3 runs 13 residues. The V gene lost 1 base and the J gene lost 6 bases, with 9 bases spanning the gap. This sequence joins TRBV3-1 and TRBJ1-1; D uncertain. The sequence was collected from a girl aged 5 to 17 with multiple sclerosis. Sequencing was carried out using blood. Here the CDR3 DNA reads TGTGCCAGCAGCCAAGGTTGGGCAGCTGAAGCTTTCTTT. Translating gives CASSQGWAAEAFF. Filled out from reference TRBV3-1 and TRBJ1-1, the complete variable domain reads DTAVSQTPKYLVTQMGNDKSIKCEQNLGHDTMYWYKQDSKKFLKIMFSYNNKELIINETVPNRFSPKSPDKAHLNLHINSLELGDSAVYFCASSQGWAAEAFFGQGTRLTVV.